What follows describes a single T cell receptor (beta chain). What it binds is unknown. This specimen comes from a study of cytomegalovirus exposure and HLA in healthy donors. Study conclusions and caveats: Reportedly, cytomegalovirus status was diagnosed with high sensitivity and specificity. Specificity of a few CMV-associated chains for CMV antigens was verified in vitro.

V was pared by 4 bases and J by 2 bases, with 12 bases between. This CDR3 contains 15 residues. Per germline, CDR1 MGHDK and CDR2 SYGVNS. Only in-frame clones appear in the TCRdb table, and some are missing; sequencing was by immunoSEQ multiplex PCR. The sample holds some 180,000 clones, 80% to 90% seen once. The donors were members of the validation cohort comprising about 130 subjects, separate from the approximately 670-subject first cohort. The sequence was obtained from a woman aged 30 to 39 in good health and CMV-seronegative. The specimen sequenced was PBMCs. The chain carries TRBV25-1 and TRBJ1-5; TRBD1 might be the D (5 bases). The CDR3 region is CASSGRGEGNQPQHF. The CDR3 nucleotides read TGTGCCAGCAGTGGTAGGGGCGAGGGCAATCAGCCCCAGCATTTT.